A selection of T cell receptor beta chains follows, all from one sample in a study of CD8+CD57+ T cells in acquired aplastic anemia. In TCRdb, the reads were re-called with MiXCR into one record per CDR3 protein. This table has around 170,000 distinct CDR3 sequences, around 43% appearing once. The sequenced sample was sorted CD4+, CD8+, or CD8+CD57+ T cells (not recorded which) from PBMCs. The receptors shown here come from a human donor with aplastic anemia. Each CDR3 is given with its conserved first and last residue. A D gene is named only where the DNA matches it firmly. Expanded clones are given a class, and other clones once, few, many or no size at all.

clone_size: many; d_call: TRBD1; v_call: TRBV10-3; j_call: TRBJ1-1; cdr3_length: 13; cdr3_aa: CAISNRGRNEAFF; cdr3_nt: TGTGCCATCAGTAACAGGGGGAGGAATGAAGCTTTCTTT
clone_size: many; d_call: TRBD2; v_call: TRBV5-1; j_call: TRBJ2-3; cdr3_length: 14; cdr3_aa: CASSTERGTSTQYF; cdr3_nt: TGCGCCAGCAGCACTGAGCGGGGGACCTCTACGCAGTATTTT
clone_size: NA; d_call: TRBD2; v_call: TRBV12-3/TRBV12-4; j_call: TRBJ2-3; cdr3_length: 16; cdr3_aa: CASSSGGGAPTDTQYF; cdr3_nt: TGTGCCAGCAGTTCCGGGGGAGGGGCTCCCACAGATACGCAGTATTTT
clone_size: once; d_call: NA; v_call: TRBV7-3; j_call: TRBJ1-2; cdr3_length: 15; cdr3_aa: CASSPGTIRDYGYTF; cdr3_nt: TGTGCCAGCAGCCCGGGGACGATTAGGGACTATGGCTACACCTTC
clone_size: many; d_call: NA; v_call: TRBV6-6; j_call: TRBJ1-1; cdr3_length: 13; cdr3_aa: CASSQDANTEAFF; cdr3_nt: TGTGCCAGCAGCCAAGATGCGAACACTGAAGCTTTCTTT
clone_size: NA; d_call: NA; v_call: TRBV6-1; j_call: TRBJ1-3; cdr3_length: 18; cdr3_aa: CASRINKKPGSYEDTIYF; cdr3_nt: TGTGCCAGCCGAATTAACAAAAAACCCGGATCTTATGAGGACACCATATATTTT
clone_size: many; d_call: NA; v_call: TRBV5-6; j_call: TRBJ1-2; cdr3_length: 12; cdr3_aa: CASKYSNYGYTF; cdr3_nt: TGTGCCAGCAAATACAGTAACTATGGCTACACCTTC
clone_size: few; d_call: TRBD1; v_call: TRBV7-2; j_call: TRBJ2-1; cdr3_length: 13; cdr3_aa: CASSIGTGAEQFF; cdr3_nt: TGTGCCAGCAGCATCGGGACAGGGGCGGAGCAGTTCTTC
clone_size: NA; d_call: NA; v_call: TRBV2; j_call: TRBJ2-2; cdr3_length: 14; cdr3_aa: CASSGDTNTGELFF; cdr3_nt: TGTGCCAGCAGTGGGGACACGAACACCGGGGAGCTGTTTTTT
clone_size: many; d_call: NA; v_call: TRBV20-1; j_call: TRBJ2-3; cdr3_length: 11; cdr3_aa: CSASAALTQYF; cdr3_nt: TGCAGTGCCTCGGCCGCATTGACGCAGTATTTT
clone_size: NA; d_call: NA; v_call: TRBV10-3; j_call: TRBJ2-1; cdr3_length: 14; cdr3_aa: CAIRRDAMVDEQFF; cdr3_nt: TGTGCCATCAGGAGGGATGCGATGGTTGATGAGCAGTTCTTC
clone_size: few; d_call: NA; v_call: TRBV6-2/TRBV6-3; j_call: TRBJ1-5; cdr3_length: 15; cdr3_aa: CASRTDLYSNQPQHF; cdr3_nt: TGTGCCAGCCGGACAGACCTTTATAGCAATCAGCCCCAGCATTTT
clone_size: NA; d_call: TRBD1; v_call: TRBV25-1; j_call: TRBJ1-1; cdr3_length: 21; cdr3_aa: CASRGRSRDRGQVGGDTEAFF; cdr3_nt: TGTGCCAGCAGGGGCAGGTCCCGGGACAGGGGGCAGGTCGGTGGAGACACTGAAGCTTTCTTT
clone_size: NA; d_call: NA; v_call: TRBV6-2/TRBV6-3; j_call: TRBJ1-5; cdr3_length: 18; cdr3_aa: CASSYSRRQGNINQPQHF; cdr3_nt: TGTGCCAGCAGTTACTCGAGACGGCAGGGCAACATCAATCAGCCCCAGCATTTT
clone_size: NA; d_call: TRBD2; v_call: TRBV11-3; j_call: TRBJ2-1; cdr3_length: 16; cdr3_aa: CASRDSGRGAYNEQFF; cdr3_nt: TGTGCCAGCAGGGACTCCGGGAGGGGCGCCTACAATGAGCAGTTCTTC
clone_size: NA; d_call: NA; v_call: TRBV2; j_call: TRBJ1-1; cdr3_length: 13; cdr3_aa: CASSEWAGNEAFF; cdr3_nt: TGTGCCAGCAGTGAATGGGCAGGGAACGAAGCTTTCTTT
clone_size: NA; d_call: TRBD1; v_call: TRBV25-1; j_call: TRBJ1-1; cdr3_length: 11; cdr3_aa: CASSMTGEAFF; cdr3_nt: TGTGCCAGCAGTATGACAGGGGAAGCTTTCTTT
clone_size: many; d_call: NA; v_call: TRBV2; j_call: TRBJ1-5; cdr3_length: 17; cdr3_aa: CASSVSSVGNSNQPQHF; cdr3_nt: TGTGCCAGCAGTGTAAGCTCCGTTGGGAATAGCAATCAGCCCCAGCATTTT
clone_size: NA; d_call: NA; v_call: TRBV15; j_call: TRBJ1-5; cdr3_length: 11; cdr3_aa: CATSNDMSQHF; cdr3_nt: TGTGCCACCAGCAATGACATGTCGCAGCATTTT
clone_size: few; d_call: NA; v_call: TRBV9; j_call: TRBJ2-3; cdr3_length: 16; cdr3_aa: CASSDAVGDFADTQYF; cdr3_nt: TGTGCCAGCAGTGATGCGGTAGGAGACTTTGCAGATACGCAGTATTTT
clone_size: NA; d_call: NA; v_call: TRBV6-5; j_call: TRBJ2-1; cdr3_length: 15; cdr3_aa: CASSYPRAQRNEQFF; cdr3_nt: TGTGCCAGCAGTTACCCCCGGGCCCAGAGGAATGAGCAGTTCTTC
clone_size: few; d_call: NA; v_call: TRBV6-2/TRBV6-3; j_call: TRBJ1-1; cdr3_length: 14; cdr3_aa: CASSYSTAYTEAFF; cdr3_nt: TGTGCCAGCAGTTACTCTACAGCATACACTGAAGCTTTCTTT